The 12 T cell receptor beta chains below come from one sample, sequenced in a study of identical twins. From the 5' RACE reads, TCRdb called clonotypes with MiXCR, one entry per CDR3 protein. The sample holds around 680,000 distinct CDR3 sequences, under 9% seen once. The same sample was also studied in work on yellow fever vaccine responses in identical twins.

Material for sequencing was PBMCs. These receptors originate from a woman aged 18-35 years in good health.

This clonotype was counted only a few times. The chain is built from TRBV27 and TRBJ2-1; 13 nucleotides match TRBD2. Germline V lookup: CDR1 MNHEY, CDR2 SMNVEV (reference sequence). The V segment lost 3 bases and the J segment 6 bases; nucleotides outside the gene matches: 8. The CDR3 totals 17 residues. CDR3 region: CASSLTLGLAGINEQFF. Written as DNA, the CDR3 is TGTGCCAGCAGTTTGACCCTGGGACTAGCGGGAATCAATGAGCAGTTCTTC.

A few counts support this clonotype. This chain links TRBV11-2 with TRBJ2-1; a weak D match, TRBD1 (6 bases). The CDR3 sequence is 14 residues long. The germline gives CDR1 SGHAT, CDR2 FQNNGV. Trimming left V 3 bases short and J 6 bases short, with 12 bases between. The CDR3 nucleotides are TGTGCCAGCAGCTTCCGGACAGATGCCAATGAGCAGTTCTTC. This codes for CASSFRTDANEQFF.

In nucleotides, the CDR3 is TGCAGTGCTTGGGGGGCTGACCCGGCAGATACGCAGTATTTT. Translated: CSAWGADPADTQYF. The chain is built from TRBV20-1 and TRBJ2-3; D is possibly TRBD1 or TRBD2 (6 bases each). Germline CDR1 and CDR2: DFQATT and SNEGSKA (reference sequence). The germline V and J ends were trimmed by 5 bases and 4 bases, with 16 bases remaining between them. This CDR3 region has 14 residues.

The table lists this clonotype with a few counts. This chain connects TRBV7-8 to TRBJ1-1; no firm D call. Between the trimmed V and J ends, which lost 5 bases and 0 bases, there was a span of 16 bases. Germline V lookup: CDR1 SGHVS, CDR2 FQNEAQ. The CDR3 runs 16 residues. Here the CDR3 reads CASSPRWGPLNTEAFF. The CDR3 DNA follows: TGTGCCAGCAGCCCGAGGTGGGGTCCCTTGAACACTGAAGCTTTCTTT. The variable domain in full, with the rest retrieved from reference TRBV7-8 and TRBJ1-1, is GAGVSQSPRYKVAKRGQDVALRCDPISGHVSLFWYQQALGQGPEFLTYFQNEAQLDKSGLPSDRFFAERPEGSVSTLKIQRTQQEDSAVYLCASSPRWGPLNTEAFFGQGTRLTVV.

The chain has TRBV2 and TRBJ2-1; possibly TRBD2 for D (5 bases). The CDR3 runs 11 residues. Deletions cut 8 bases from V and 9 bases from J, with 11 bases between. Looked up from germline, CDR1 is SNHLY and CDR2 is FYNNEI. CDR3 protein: CASATEVEQFF. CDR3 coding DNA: TGTGCCAGCGCCACGGAGGTTGAGCAGTTCTTC.

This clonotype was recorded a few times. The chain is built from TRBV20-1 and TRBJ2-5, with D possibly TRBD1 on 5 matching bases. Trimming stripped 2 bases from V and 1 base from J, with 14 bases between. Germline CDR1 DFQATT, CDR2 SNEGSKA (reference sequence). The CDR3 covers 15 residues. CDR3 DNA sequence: TGCAGTGCTAGACGTCCAGGGAAGGTCCAAGAGACCCAGTACTTC. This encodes CSARRPGKVQETQYF.

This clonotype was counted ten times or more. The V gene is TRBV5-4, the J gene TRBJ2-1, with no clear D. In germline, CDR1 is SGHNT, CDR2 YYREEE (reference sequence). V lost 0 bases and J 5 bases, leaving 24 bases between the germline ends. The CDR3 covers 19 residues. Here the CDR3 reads CASSLGALVLGSPDNEQFF. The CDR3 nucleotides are TGTGCCAGCAGCTTGGGAGCTCTGGTTTTAGGGTCGCCGGACAATGAGCAGTTCTTC.

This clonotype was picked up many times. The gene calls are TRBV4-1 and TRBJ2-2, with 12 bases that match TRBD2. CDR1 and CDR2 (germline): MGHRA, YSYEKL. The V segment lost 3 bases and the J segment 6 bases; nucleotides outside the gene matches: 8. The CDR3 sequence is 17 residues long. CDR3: CASSQDRLAGESGELFF. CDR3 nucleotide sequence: TGCGCCAGCAGCCAGGACCGACTAGCGGGAGAATCCGGGGAGCTGTTTTTT.

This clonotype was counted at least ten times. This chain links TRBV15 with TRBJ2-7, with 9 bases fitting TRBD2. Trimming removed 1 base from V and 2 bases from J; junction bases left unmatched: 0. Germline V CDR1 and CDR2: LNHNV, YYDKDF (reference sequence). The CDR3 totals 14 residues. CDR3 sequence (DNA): TGTGCCACCAGCAGAGGCGGGGGGGCCTACGAGCAGTACTTC. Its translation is CATSRGGGAYEQYF.

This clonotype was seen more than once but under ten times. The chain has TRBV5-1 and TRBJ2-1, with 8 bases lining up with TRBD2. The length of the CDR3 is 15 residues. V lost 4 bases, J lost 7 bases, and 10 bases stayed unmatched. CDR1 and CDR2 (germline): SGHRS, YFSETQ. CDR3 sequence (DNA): TGCGCCAGCAGCCCCTCCGGGGGGGCGATGAATGAGCAGTTCTTC. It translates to CASSPSGGAMNEQFF. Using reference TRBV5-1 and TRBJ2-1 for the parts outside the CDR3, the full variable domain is KAGVTQTPRYLIKTRGQQVTLSCSPISGHRSVSWYQQTPGQGLQFLFEYFSETQRNKGNFPGRFSGRQFSNSRSEMNVSTLELGDSALYLCASSPSGGAMNEQFFGPGTRLTVL.

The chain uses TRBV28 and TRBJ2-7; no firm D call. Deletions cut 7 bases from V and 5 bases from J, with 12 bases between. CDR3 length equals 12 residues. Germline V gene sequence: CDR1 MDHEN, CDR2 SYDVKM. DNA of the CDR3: TGTGCCAGCAAAATTGGGGTCGACGAGCAGTACTTC. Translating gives CASKIGVDEQYF.

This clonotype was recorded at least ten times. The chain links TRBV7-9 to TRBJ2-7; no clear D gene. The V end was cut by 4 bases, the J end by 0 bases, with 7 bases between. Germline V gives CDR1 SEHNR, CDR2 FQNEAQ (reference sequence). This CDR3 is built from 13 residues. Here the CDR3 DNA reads TGTGCCAGCAGCTCCCCCGGCTCCTACGAGCAGTACTTC. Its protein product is CASSSPGSYEQYF.